Listed below are T cell receptor beta chains from one sample, sequenced in a study of CD8+CD57+ T cells in acquired aplastic anemia. TCRdb reanalysed the reads using MiXCR and keeps one entry per CDR3 protein. Of about 200,000 distinct CDR3 sequences in the sample, approximately 65% were seen once. Sequences were obtained from sorted CD4+, CD8+, or CD8+CD57+ T cells (not recorded which) from PBMCs. Receptor source: a human donor with aplastic anemia. Each CDR3 is given with its conserved first and last residue. D genes are given only for firm matches. Size values are once, few and many counts, or a class for expanded clones, and some rows have none.

>TRBJ1-1|-|-|TRBV20-1
TGCAGTGCTAAAAGGGTACCTGAAGCTTTCTTT
CSAKRVPEAFF
>TRBJ2-3|-|-|TRBV19
TGTGCCAGCCAGCTAAGTACGCAGTATTTT
CASQLSTQYF
>TRBJ1-2|-|-|TRBV12-3/TRBV12-4
TGTGCCAGCAGTGTCTTGGGTTCCGCTGGCTACACCTTC
CASSVLGSAGYTF
>TRBJ1-5|-|-|TRBV19
TGTGCCAGTAGTGTTGTCCCAGGGGCTCTTAATCAGCCCCAGCATTTT
CASSVVPGALNQPQHF
>TRBJ1-5|-|-|TRBV7-2
TGTGCCAGCAGCTTAGCGGCGGTAGGGCAGCCCCAGCATTTT
CASSLAAVGQPQHF
>TRBJ2-5|-|-|TRBV6-1
TGTGCCAGCAGTTACAATATCCTAGGTAGCGGTCCCCAAGAGACCCAGTACTTC
CASSYNILGSGPQETQYF
>TRBJ1-3|-|TRBD1|TRBV20-1
TGCAGTGCTAGCGGGGACAGGGGCTCTGGAAACACCATATATTTT
CSASGDRGSGNTIYF
>TRBJ2-7|few|-|TRBV5-1
TGCGCCAGCAGCTTGGAAGGAGGGAGCTACGAGCAGTACTTC
CASSLEGGSYEQYF
>TRBJ2-7|-|-|TRBV25-1
TGTGCCAGCAGTGAATATCCAACAGGCCTTCGCGACGAGCAGTACTTC
CASSEYPTGLRDEQYF
>TRBJ2-2|-|-|TRBV25-1
TGTGCCAGCAGTGAGACGGGACTGAGGAACACCGGGGAGCTGTTTTTT
CASSETGLRNTGELFF
>TRBJ1-2|-|-|TRBV24-1
TGTGCCACCAGTGGGGGTTCGGCAGGGGCTAAATATGGCTACACCTTC
CATSGGSAGAKYGYTF
>TRBJ2-7|once|-|TRBV2
TGTGCCAGCAGTCCCTCTAGGGACACGCGCTCCTACGAGCAGTACTTC
CASSPSRDTRSYEQYF
>TRBJ1-2|-|-|TRBV25-1
TGTGCCAGCAGTGAAGGGGGGTATACGAATGGCTACACCTTC
CASSEGGYTNGYTF
>TRBJ2-2|-|-|TRBV20-1
TGCAGTGCTAGAGTTGCGGGCACCGGGGAGCTGTTTTTT
CSARVAGTGELFF
>TRBJ2-7|-|TRBD1|TRBV5-1
TGCGCCAGCAGCTCCCACGACAGGGTCGAGCAGTACTTC
CASSSHDRVEQYF
>TRBJ2-7|-|TRBD1|TRBV10-3
TGTGCCATCAGTGAACGGGGACAGGGCGTGGGCGAGCAGTACTTC
CAISERGQGVGEQYF
>TRBJ1-1|few|-|TRBV25-1
TGTGCCAGCAGTGGACACAGGGCGGGTAACACTGAAGCTTTCTTT
CASSGHRAGNTEAFF
>TRBJ1-6|-|TRBD1|TRBV19
TGTGCCAGTAGTATGGAGGACAGGGTTTCACCCCTCCACTTT
CASSMEDRVSPLHF
>TRBJ2-7|-|TRBD2|TRBV20-1
TGCAGGGCTAGTTGGGGGGGGGTTCAGAGCTCCTACGAGCAGTACTTC
CRASWGGVQSSYEQYF
>TRBJ2-7|few|-|TRBV5-4
TGTGCCAGCAGAACCGGGACAACCTCCTACGAGCAGTACTTC
CASRTGTTSYEQYF
>TRBJ2-7|-|TRBD2|TRBV2
TGTGCCAGTAAACTTCTAGCGGAGGCCTACGAGCAGTACTTC
CASKLLAEAYEQYF
>TRBJ2-7|-|TRBD1|TRBV6-2/TRBV6-3
TGTGCCAGCAGTTATGACAGGGCTGTTTCCTACGAGCAGTACTTC
CASSYDRAVSYEQYF
>TRBJ2-3|-|TRBD1|TRBV7-9
TGTGCCAGCAGCTTAAGACAGGGTTCAGATACGCAGTATTTT
CASSLRQGSDTQYF
>TRBJ1-5|-|TRBD1|TRBV10-3
TGTGCCATCAGTGCCGTCGACAGGGCTAGCAATCAGCCCCAGCATTTT
CAISAVDRASNQPQHF
>TRBJ1-1|-|-|TRBV6-5
TGTGCCAGCAGTTACTCGAGAGGGCGTACTGAAGCTTTCTTT
CASSYSRGRTEAFF
>TRBJ1-6|many|TRBD1|TRBV13
TGTGCCAGCGGCTCGGGACAGCTGGATTCACCCCTCCACTTT
CASGSGQLDSPLHF
>TRBJ2-1|many|-|TRBV7-6
TGTGCCAGCAGCAAACAGGGCTTGGGTTACAATGAGCAGTTCTTC
CASSKQGLGYNEQFF
>TRBJ2-3|once|TRBD1|TRBV5-1
TGCGCCAGCAGCTTGGAAGGCAGGGGGCTTAGGGATACGCAGTATTTT
CASSLEGRGLRDTQYF
>TRBJ2-2|-|-|TRBV2
TGTGCCAGCAGTCCTCCCGGGGTGGGGACCCCCGGGGAGCTGTTTTTT
CASSPPGVGTPGELFF
>TRBJ2-7|few|-|TRBV7-9
TGTGCCAGCAGCCCCGGGGCGGGTAACTACGAGCAGTACTTC
CASSPGAGNYEQYF
>TRBJ2-7|-|TRBD1|TRBV3-1
TGTGCCAGCAGCCAAGCACGGGACAGGGGCCCCTACGAGCAGTACTTC
CASSQARDRGPYEQYF
>TRBJ1-5|-|-|TRBV2
TGTGCCAGCAGTGAAGGCAGTTTCAATCAGCCCCAGCATTTT
CASSEGSFNQPQHF
>TRBJ2-5|few|TRBD2|TRBV20-1
TGCAGTGCTAGAGCCCTTAGCGGGGGGGCCATCCGCGAAGAGACCCAGTACTTC
CSARALSGGAIREETQYF
>TRBJ2-6|-|-|TRBV4-1
TGCGCCAGCAGCCAAGTGGGTACGGGGCTTGGGGCCAACGTCCTGACTTTC
CASSQVGTGLGANVLTF
>TRBJ2-7|-|-|TRBV19
TGTGCCAGTAGTAGTTCTCAGGGTGCCTACGAGCAGTACTTC
CASSSSQGAYEQYF
>TRBJ2-7|-|TRBD2|TRBV5-1
TGCGCCAGCAGCTTCGCCGGGGGGGCCTACGAGCAGTACTTC
CASSFAGGAYEQYF
>TRBJ2-1|-|-|TRBV20-1
TGCAGTGCCACGATCTACAATGAGCAGTTCTTC
CSATIYNEQFF
>TRBJ1-2|-|TRBD1|TRBV20-1
TGCAGTGCGGGACGGACAGGGGCCTCTGGTGGCTACACCTTC
CSAGRTGASGGYTF
>TRBJ2-7|once|TRBD2|TRBV15
TGTGCCACCAGCTTAAGGACTAGCGGGGTCGAGCAGTACTTC
CATSLRTSGVEQYF
>TRBJ2-3|-|TRBD1|TRBV5-4
TGTGCCAGCAGGATCGACAGGGAACTCACAGATACGCAGTATTTT
CASRIDRELTDTQYF
>TRBJ2-3|-|-|TRBV7-4
TGTGCCAGCAGCTCGGAACTAGTTTGGGACACAGATACGCAGTATTTT
CASSSELVWDTDTQYF
>TRBJ1-4|few|TRBD1|TRBV28
TGTGCCAGCAGTTTATGGACAGGGTTGCCAACCGTACGTAATGAAAAACTGTTTTTT
CASSLWTGLPTVRNEKLFF
>TRBJ2-1|-|-|TRBV25-1
TGTGCCAGCAGTGGAGAACCGGGAAGCAATGAGCAGTTCTTC
CASSGEPGSNEQFF
>TRBJ2-5|-|TRBD1|TRBV15
TGTGCCACCAGCTCAACGACAGGGGGGGGAGAGACCCAGTACTTC
CATSSTTGGGETQYF
>TRBJ1-1|-|-|TRBV7-9
TGTGCCAGCGGCCCCGGGGGATGGACTGAAGCTTTCTTT
CASGPGGWTEAFF
>TRBJ1-1|-|-|TRBV7-2
TGTGCCAGCAGCTTACAGGGGAATATGGCTTTCTTT
CASSLQGNMAFF
>TRBJ2-1|-|-|TRBV10-2
TGCGCCAGCAGTGAGTCGTTTACCCGGAGCTCCTACAATGAGCAGTTCTTC
CASSESFTRSSYNEQFF
>TRBJ1-6|-|-|TRBV29-1
TGCAGCGTTGAAGATGGGTATGGGTCGCCCCTCCACTTT
CSVEDGYGSPLHF
>TRBJ2-7|once|-|TRBV25-1
TGTGCCAGCAGTAAACAGGGAGGCTACGAGCAGTACTTC
CASSKQGGYEQYF
>TRBJ1-2|-|-|TRBV20-1
TGCAGTGCTAGGTTGGGCGGCAGGGAGACTAACTATGGCTACACCTTC
CSARLGGRETNYGYTF
>TRBJ1-1|-|TRBD1|TRBV10-3
TGTGCCATCAGTGCAGGGGGCGCGGACACTGAAGCTTTCTTT
CAISAGGADTEAFF
>TRBJ2-7|-|-|TRBV9
TGTGCCAGCAGCGTAGGGGGGATTAGGGATCCCTACGAGCAGTACTTC
CASSVGGIRDPYEQYF
>TRBJ1-5|-|-|TRBV7-8
TGTGCCAGCACCCTCTTCCAAAGGAATCAGCCCCAGCATTTT
CASTLFQRNQPQHF
>TRBJ1-5|-|TRBD1|TRBV20-1
TGCAGTGCTCTTGGACAGGGGGCCCAGCCCCAGCATTTT
CSALGQGAQPQHF
>TRBJ2-5|many|-|TRBV7-9
TGTGCCAGCAGCTTTCTCACAGAGAAGACCCAGTACTTC
CASSFLTEKTQYF
>TRBJ1-2|many|-|TRBV11-2
TGTGCCAGCAGCTTAGACGGGGATATCAGATCCTATGACTACACCTTC
CASSLDGDIRSYDYTF
>TRBJ2-7|once|TRBD2|TRBV4-2
TGTGCCAGCAGCCAAGATCCGGGACTAGTTCGCGAGCAGTACTTC
CASSQDPGLVREQYF